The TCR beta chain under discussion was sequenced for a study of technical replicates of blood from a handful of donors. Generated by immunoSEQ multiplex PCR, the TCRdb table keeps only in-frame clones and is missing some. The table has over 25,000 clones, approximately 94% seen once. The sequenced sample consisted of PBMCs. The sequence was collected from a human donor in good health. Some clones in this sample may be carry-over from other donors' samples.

As DNA, the CDR3 is TGTGCCAGCAGTGAACGTGTCAGGGTCGCTTCTGGGGCCAACGTCCTGACTTTC. Its translation is CASSERVRVASGANVLTF. This chain links TRBV6-1 with TRBJ2-6; D might be TRBD1 (5 bases). From germline, CDR1 is MNHNS and CDR2 SASEGT. The CDR3 is 18 amino acids. V gave up 2 bases and J gave up 1 base, with 15 bases separating them.